A single sample gave rise to the 14 T cell receptor beta chains below, sequenced in a study of identical twins. One entry per CDR3 protein, called by TCRdb with MiXCR from the 5' RACE reads. The sample records under 1 million distinct CDR3 sequences, approximately 13% being singletons. The sample was also reused in another study, on yellow fever vaccine responses in identical twins.

The sample comprised PBMCs. These receptors all come from a woman younger than 35 in good health.

V is TRBV24-1 and J is TRBJ2-2; TRBD1 aligns across 9 bases. V shed 7 bases, J shed 3 bases, and the junction held 5 bases outside the gene matches. The CDR3 has 15 amino acids. Per germline, CDR1 KGHDR and CDR2 SFDVKD. In nucleotides, the CDR3 is TGTGCCACCAGGACGGGACAGGGTGACACCGGGGAGCTGTTTTTT. Its protein is CATRTGQGDTGELFF.

The V and J genes are TRBV7-2 and TRBJ2-7, with TRBD1 matching over 9 bases. Germline loops: CDR1 SGHTA, CDR2 FQGNSA. The CDR3 consists of 15 residues. V lost 2 bases and J lost 3; bases outside the gene matches: 5. CDR3 protein: CASSLPLGQGYEQYF. In nucleotides, the CDR3 is TGTGCCAGCAGCTTACCCCTGGGACAGGGCTACGAGCAGTACTTC.

The table lists this clonotype with many counts. The chain carries TRBV29-1 and TRBJ1-1; D might be TRBD1 (5 bases). Germline CDR1 reads SQVTM; CDR2 reads ANQGSEA. The ends were cut back, 2 bases at V and 0 bases at J, with 7 bases in the middle. The CDR3 is made up of 13 amino acids. CDR3 in amino acids: CSVERGLNTEAFF. DNA for the CDR3: TGCAGCGTTGAACGGGGGTTGAACACTGAAGCTTTCTTT.

The CDR3 reads CASSSGTGWPDTQYF. The CDR3 nucleotides read TGTGCCAGCAGCTCCGGTACAGGGTGGCCAGATACGCAGTATTTT. The chain is built from TRBV5-5 and TRBJ2-3; perhaps TRBD1 as D (6 bases). Deletions cut 3 bases from V and 4 bases from J, with 15 bases between. CDR3 length: 15 residues. CDR1 and CDR2 from the germline V gene are SGHKS and YYEKEE (reference sequence).

This rearrangement joins TRBV6-5 to TRBJ1-1; no definite D call. The CDR3 totals 14 residues. CDR1 and CDR2 (germline): MNHEY, SVGAGI. V was pared by 2 bases and J by 7 bases, with 14 bases between. The CDR3 protein is CASSYRTGLYEAFF. The CDR3 DNA reads as TGTGCCAGCAGTTACAGGACCGGACTCTATGAAGCTTTCTTT.

This clonotype has just a few counts. The CDR3 DNA reads TGTGCCACCAGCAGGGTGGGTGGAGTAGCAGATACGCAGTATTTT. As protein: CATSRVGGVADTQYF. This chain uses TRBV15 with TRBJ2-3; D is ambiguous. The CDR3 runs to 15 residues. Germline CDR1 reads LNHNV; CDR2 reads YYDKDF (reference sequence). V gave up 3 bases and J gave up 4 bases, with 14 bases separating them.

This clonotype was recorded a few times. The chain joins TRBV7-8 to TRBJ2-7; 14 bases map to TRBD2. V gave up 5 bases and J gave up 7 bases; unmatched junction bases: 7. Germline loops: CDR1 SGHVS, CDR2 FQNEAQ. The CDR3 is 15 residues long. The CDR3 region is CASSVGLAGVGEQYF. The CDR3 DNA reads TGTGCCAGCAGCGTGGGACTAGCGGGAGTCGGTGAGCAGTACTTC.

This clonotype came up many times. V gene TRBV4-1 combines with J gene TRBJ1-6, with D hard to call. Deletions cut 4 bases from V and 8 bases from J, with 15 bases between. Germline V lookup: CDR1 MGHRA, CDR2 YSYEKL. This CDR3 has 15 residues. CDR3 coding DNA: TGCGCCAGCAGCCCCCGTGACCTTAGGGATTCACCCCTCCACTTT. Translated, it gives CASSPRDLRDSPLHF.

The chain employs TRBV6-2 or TRBV6-3 and TRBJ2-7; TRBD1 is a possible D gene (7 bases). This CDR3 is built from 15 residues. From germline, CDR1 is MNHEY and CDR2 SVGEGT. V was pared by 0 bases and J by 7 bases, with 16 bases between. DNA of the CDR3: TGTGCCAGCAGTTACTCTCAATTGACAGGGAGGGAGCAGTACGTC. It yields the protein CASSYSQLTGREQYV.

This clonotype appeared a few times. V is TRBV6-5 and J is TRBJ2-5; no definite D call. Trimming took 4 bases from V and 4 from J, leaving 10 bases between them. The length of the CDR3 is 13 residues. The germline V gene has CDR1 MNHEY and CDR2 SVGAGI. The CDR3 coding sequence is TGTGCCAGCAGTTCACCACTTCGAGAGACCCAGTACTTC. This encodes CASSSPLRETQYF.

The chain recombines TRBV12-3 or TRBV12-4 with TRBJ2-1, with D tentatively TRBD1 (6 bases). Trimming shortened V by 3 bases and J by 0 bases, and 9 bases separated the two germline ends. This CDR3 spans 15 amino acids. The CDR3 region is CASSLSGVSYNEQFF. CDR3 nucleotide sequence: TGTGCCAGCAGTTTGTCAGGGGTCTCCTACAATGAGCAGTTCTTC.

CDR3 protein: CASGRGNPYEQYV. CDR3 in DNA: TGTGCCAGCGGCAGGGGAAATCCCTACGAGCAGTACGTC. The chain uses TRBV6-6 and TRBJ2-7; D might be TRBD1 (6 bases). V lost 8 bases to trimming and J lost 2 bases, with 13 bases between them. This CDR3 region has 13 residues. Germline-derived CDR1 and CDR2 are MNHNY and SVGAGI (reference sequence).

This clonotype was observed a handful of times. The V and J genes are TRBV24-1 and TRBJ2-1, with TRBD2 as a possible D gene (6 bases). The CDR3 is 13 residues long. The V gene lost 2 bases and the J gene lost 12 bases, with 13 bases spanning the gap. Germline values: CDR1 KGHDR, CDR2 SFDVKD. The CDR3 DNA reads as TGTGCCACCAGTGATTCGGACTATTTTGGGCAGTTCTTC. It encodes CATSDSDYFGQFF.

This sequence joins TRBV10-3 and TRBJ1-1; a possible D gene is TRBD1 (5 bases). Trimming left V 11 bases short and J 3 bases short, with 13 bases between. The CDR3 loop spans 12 amino acids. Germline CDR1 is ENHRY and CDR2 is SYGVKD. In DNA, the CDR3 is TGTGCCTCCGGGTCGGGGGACACTGAAGCTTTCTTT. Its protein product is CASGSGDTEAFF.